This note documents a single T cell receptor (beta chain) sequence. Data came from immunoSEQ multiplex PCR; TCRdb stores just in-frame clones and leaves some out. Among fewer than 85,000 clones listed, around 73% were seen once. This record comes from a study of OX40 agonist ivuxolimab in advanced cancers. The V gene end was trimmed by 4 bases and the J gene end by 12 bases; junction bases not matched to a gene: 11. CDR1 and CDR2 (germline): SGHNT, YENEEA. The CDR3 has 13 amino acids. The clonotype was recovered from an adult with an advanced solid tumor such as melanoma, head and neck, liver or kidney cancer. Sample: CD4+ or CD8+ T cells sorted from blood, taken in a trial of the OX40 agonist ivuxolimab. V gene TRBV11-3 combines with J gene TRBJ2-7; 8 positions agree with TRBD1. DNA for the CDR3: TGTGCCAGCAGCTCGACAGGGGTCCCAAGTGTGTACTTC. Translated, it gives CASSSTGVPSVYF.